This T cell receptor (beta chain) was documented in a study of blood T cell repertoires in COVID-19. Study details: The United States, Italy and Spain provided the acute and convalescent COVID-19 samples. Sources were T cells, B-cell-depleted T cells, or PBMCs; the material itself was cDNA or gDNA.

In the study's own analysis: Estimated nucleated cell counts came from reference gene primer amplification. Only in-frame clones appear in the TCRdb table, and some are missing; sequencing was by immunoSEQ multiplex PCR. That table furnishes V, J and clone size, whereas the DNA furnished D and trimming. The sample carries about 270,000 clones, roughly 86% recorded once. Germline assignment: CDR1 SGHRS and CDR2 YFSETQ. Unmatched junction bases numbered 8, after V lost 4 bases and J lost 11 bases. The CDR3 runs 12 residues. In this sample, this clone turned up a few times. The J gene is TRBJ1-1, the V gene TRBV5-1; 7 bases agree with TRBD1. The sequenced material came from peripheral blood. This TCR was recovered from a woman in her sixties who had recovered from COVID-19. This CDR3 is CASSDDRESAFF. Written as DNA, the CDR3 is TGCGCCAGCAGCGACGACAGGGAGAGCGCTTTCTTT.